These 3 T cell receptor beta chains originate from one sample sequenced in a study of cytomegalovirus exposure and HLA in healthy donors. PCR used 60 Vbeta primers and 13 Jbeta primers. Sequenced by immunoSEQ multiplex PCR; TCRdb stores in-frame clones only, minus some. The repertoire table contains 90,000 to 130,000 clones. Sequencing was done on a sample of PBMCs. The receptors come from a man aged 25-45 years in good health and CMV-seronegative.

The chain couples TRBV7-8 to TRBJ2-2; D is undetermined. The length of the CDR3 is 13 residues. Germline V gene data show CDR1 as SGHVS and CDR2 as FQNEAQ. The V gene lost 7 bases and the J gene lost 3 bases, with 9 bases spanning the gap. CDR3 DNA: TGTGCCAGCACCGAGATTGACACCGGGGAGCTGTTTTTT. Translated: CASTEIDTGELFF.

V and J are TRBV6-5 and TRBJ2-7; no firm D call. CDR3 length: 13 residues. CDR1 and CDR2 (germline): MNHEY, SVGAGI. The V end lost 5 bases, the J end lost 0 bases, and 8 bases lay between the germline ends. This chain's CDR3 is CASSREASYEQYF. The CDR3, as DNA: TGTGCCAGCAGTCGAGAGGCCTCCTACGAGCAGTACTTC.

V gene TRBV7-6 combines with J gene TRBJ2-4, with D possibly matching TRBD2 (7 bases). Trimming took off 3 bases at V and 8 bases at J, with 14 bases between the two ends. The V gene's germline CDR1 is SGHVS and CDR2 FNYEAQ. This CDR3 has 14 amino acids. For the CDR3, the DNA is TGTGCCAGCAGCTTGGGGGGGCGCGGATACATTCAGTACTTC. Its protein is CASSLGGRGYIQYF.